The 32 T cell receptor beta chains presented below share a single source sample, sequenced in a study of regulatory T cells in long-lasting Graves disease. CDR3-region Arm-PCR and iRepertoire HTBI primers produced the TCR beta libraries. TCRdb re-derived calls from the multiplex PCR reads in MiXCR, one entry per CDR3 protein. The table shows approximately 230,000 distinct CDR3 sequences, with around 20% occurring only once. The time point: newly diagnosed GD, antithyroid drugs for less than 3 months. With RNA extracted from PBMCs as input, the TCR library was made. This sample comprised peripheral blood mononuclear cells (PBMCs), obtained at new diagnosis, from a patient treated with antithyroid drugs. The receptors originated from a female donor with Graves disease.

The V and J genes are TRBV4-3 and TRBJ2-1; perhaps TRBD2 as D (6 bases). Germline V lookup: CDR1 LGHNA, CDR2 YSLEER. The V end lost 4 bases, the J end lost 9 bases, and 16 bases lay between the germline ends. The CDR3 has 14 residues. The CDR3 DNA reads TGCGCCAGCAGCCTACCCGCACTGGGGGGTGAGCAGTTCTTC. Translation gives CASSLPALGGEQFF.

This clonotype was seen ten or more times. The V and J genes are TRBV7-2 and TRBJ2-3; D remains unclear. Trimming left V 2 bases short and J 6 bases short, with 3 bases between. In germline, CDR1 is SGHTA, CDR2 FQGNSA. This CDR3 is built from 11 residues. DNA of the CDR3: TGTGCCAGCAGCTTAACTGATACGCAGTATTTT. Its translation: CASSLTDTQYF.

This clonotype has ten or more counts. One end of the junction varies from germline; a read error may be responsible. The chain couples TRBV5-1 to TRBJ2-3, with 13 bases aligning to TRBD2. Germline V CDR1 and CDR2: SGHRS, YFSETQ. This CDR3 is 16 amino acids long. This CDR3 is CASSLATSGRADTQYF. The DNA for the CDR3 is TGTGCCAGCAGCTTGGCAACTAGCGGGAGGGCAGATACGCAGTATTTT.

This clonotype occurred many times. J is TRBJ2-3 and V is TRBV11-2, with TRBD2 matching over 9 bases. J lost 3 bases, V lost 1 base, and 2 bases had no gene match. The CDR3 has 15 amino acids. Germline CDR1 and CDR2: SGHAT and FQNNGV. DNA for the CDR3: TGTGCCAGCAGCTTAGCTCTAGCGGGGACAGATACGCAGTATTTT. This codes for CASSLALAGTDTQYF.

This clonotype was seen at least ten times. The chain is built from TRBV11-3 and TRBJ2-1; D may be TRBD1 or TRBD2 (6 bases each). The CDR3 consists of 13 residues. The germline V and J ends were trimmed by 1 base and 10 bases, with 11 bases remaining between them. The germline CDR1 and CDR2 sequences are SGHNT and YENEEA. CDR3 coding DNA: TGTGCCAGCAGCTTAGGGGTAGGGGGGGAGCAGTTCTTC. Translating gives CASSLGVGGEQFF.

The table lists this clonotype with a few counts. The chain has TRBV20-1 and TRBJ1-2, with D possibly TRBD1 on 5 matching bases. The CDR3 is made up of 13 amino acids. V dropped 5 bases and J dropped 3 bases, with 13 bases sitting between them. Germline-derived CDR1 and CDR2 are DFQATT and SNEGSKA (reference sequence). In DNA form, the CDR3 reads TGCAGTGCTCGGGGGGAGTTGGACTATGGCTACACCTTC. It specifies CSARGELDYGYTF.

This clonotype has ten or more counts. The chain uses TRBV10-2 and TRBJ2-7; 11 bases map to TRBD2. After removal of 6 bases from V and 5 bases from J, the junction contained 12 bases not matched to a gene. The CDR3 has 16 amino acids. CDR1 and CDR2 from the germline V gene are WSHSY and SAAADI. CDR3 sequence reads: CASSLQLAGAGNEQYF. The DNA for the CDR3 is TGCGCCAGCAGCCTCCAACTAGCGGGAGCCGGAAACGAGCAGTACTTC.

Ten or more counts support this clonotype. J is TRBJ2-1 and V is TRBV10-3; no firm D call. The ends were cut back, 0 bases at V and 2 bases at J, with 5 bases in the middle. This CDR3 is 14 amino acids long. Germline V gene lookup returns CDR1 ENHRY and CDR2 SYGVKD. The CDR3 sequence: CAISESRTYNEQFF. Here the CDR3 DNA reads TGTGCCATCAGTGAGTCTCGGACCTACAATGAGCAGTTCTTC.

The chain is built from TRBV3-1 and TRBJ2-7, with 10 nucleotides matching TRBD1. This CDR3 has 14 residues. CDR1 LGHDT and CDR2 YNNKEL come from the germline V gene (reference sequence). J lost 6 bases, V lost 4 bases, and 6 bases had no gene match. The CDR3 loop reads CASSPGTGVGEQYF. The CDR3 nucleotides are TGTGCCAGCAGCCCCGGGACAGGGGTTGGCGAGCAGTACTTC.

In its sample, this clonotype was seen many times. The chain employs TRBV24-1 and TRBJ1-5; no firm D call. Trimming took 1 base from V and 7 from J, leaving 7 bases between them. This CDR3 spans 13 amino acids. CDR1 is KGHDR, CDR2 SFDVKD, per germline. This chain's CDR3 is CATSDLGMQPQHF. CDR3 nucleotides: TGTGCCACCAGTGATTTAGGGATGCAGCCCCAGCATTTT.

This clonotype was observed a few times. This may stem from a read error, because a much larger clone lies one nucleotide away. The chain employs TRBV6-2 or TRBV6-3 and TRBJ2-1; 12 bases fit TRBD2. The CDR3 has 19 amino acids. In germline, CDR1 is MNHEY, CDR2 SVGEGT. Written as DNA, the CDR3 is TGTGCCAGCAGTTACGGACTAGCGGGACACACTAGCTCCTACGATGAGCAGTTCTTC. This encodes CASSYGLAGHTSSYDEQFF.

On this clonotype itself: A far more abundant clone sits one base away, making this likely a read error. The rearrangement joins TRBV6-9 to TRBJ1-2; D call uncertain. The CDR3 spans 12 residues. Germline CDR1 MNHGY, CDR2 SVAAGI. The CDR3 is CASSYALGGCTF. CDR3 nucleotide sequence: TGTGCCAGCAGTTACGCCCTGGGTGGCTGCACCTTC.

This clonotype has ten or more counts. V and J are TRBV5-5 and TRBJ2-5; no definite D call. Per the germline V gene, CDR1 is SGHKS and CDR2 is YYEKEE (reference sequence). CDR3 length: 13 residues. V lost 0 bases, J lost 5 bases, and 8 bases lay in between. DNA of the CDR3: TGTGCCAGCAGCTTGGCTCTGGGGGAGACCCAGTACTTC. It yields the protein CASSLALGETQYF.

This clonotype was counted many times. The chain joins TRBV18 to TRBJ2-7, with TRBD2 matching 10 bases. Germline V CDR1 and CDR2: KGHSH, LQKENI. This CDR3 has 14 amino acids. V shed 3 bases, J shed 4 bases, and the junction held 3 bases outside the gene matches. CDR3: CASSPTSGMYEQYF. DNA for the CDR3: TGTGCCAGCTCACCCACTAGCGGGATGTACGAGCAGTACTTC.

Many counts were recorded for this clonotype. The CDR3 protein is CASSSFREVFAYEQYF. The DNA of the CDR3 is TGTGCCAGCAGCTCTTTTCGGGAGGTGTTCGCCTACGAGCAGTACTTC. The gene calls are TRBV11-2 and TRBJ2-7; 7 nucleotides match TRBD2. Germline assignment: CDR1 SGHAT and CDR2 FQNNGV. The CDR3 length is 16 residues. J gave up 2 bases and V 4 bases, and 11 bases lay outside the gene matches. The complete variable domain, with remaining parts taken from reference TRBV11-2 and TRBJ2-7, reads EAGVAQSPRYKIIEKRQSVAFWCNPISGHATLYWYQQILGQGPKLLIQFQNNGVVDDSQLPKDRFSAERLKGVDSTLKIQPAKLEDSAVYLCASSSFREVFAYEQYFGPGTRLTVT.

This clonotype was counted only a few times. This sequence joins TRBV7-6 and TRBJ2-5, with TRBD1 matching 7 bases. V lost 1 base and J lost 2; bases outside the gene matches: 4. Per germline, CDR1 SGHVS and CDR2 FNYEAQ. This CDR3 region has 15 residues. In nucleotides, the CDR3 is TGTGCCAGCAGCTTAGGAACAGGGGAACAAGAGACCCAGTACTTC. It yields the protein CASSLGTGEQETQYF.

This clonotype came up many times. The chain uses TRBV12-3 or TRBV12-4 and TRBJ1-6; D not certain. The CDR3 is made up of 13 amino acids. V was clipped by 0 bases and J by 5 bases, with 2 bases between them. The CDR3 sequence: CASSLAHNSPLHF. The CDR3, as DNA: TGTGCCAGCAGTTTAGCGCATAATTCACCCCTCCACTTT.

This clonotype has a count of ten or more. V and J are TRBV18 and TRBJ2-1; a weak D match, TRBD2 (5 bases). V lost 6 bases, J lost 9 bases, and 9 bases lay in between. The CDR3 covers 11 residues. Germline loops: CDR1 KGHSH, CDR2 LQKENI. The CDR3 bases are TGTGCCAGCTCTAGGAGGAGTGAGCAGTTCTTC. This codes for CASSRRSEQFF.

This clonotype occurred many times. The rearrangement joins TRBV27 to TRBJ2-2, with 9 bases that match TRBD1. The germline gives CDR1 MNHEY, CDR2 SMNVEV (reference sequence). The trim removed 4 bases at V and 5 bases at J, leaving 5 bases unmatched. CDR3 length: 15 amino acids. The CDR3 nucleotides read TGTGCCAGCAGTTCTACAGGGGGCGAGACCGGGGAGCTGTTTTTT. It yields the protein CASSSTGGETGELFF.

In this sample, this clonotype turned up many times. The V and J genes are TRBV11-2 and TRBJ2-5, with 7 nucleotides matching TRBD2. The CDR3 contains 13 residues. Germline CDR1 reads SGHAT; CDR2 reads FQNNGV. V lost 8 bases and J lost 2; bases outside the gene matches: 5. Here the CDR3 DNA reads TGTGCCAGCTGGGGGGGGAATCAAGAGACCCAGTACTTC. Its translation: CASWGGNQETQYF.

The sample holds many counts of this clonotype. The J gene is TRBJ2-2, the V gene TRBV3-1; D call uncertain. CDR3 length: 13 amino acids. The ends were cut back, 0 bases at V and 6 bases at J, with 5 bases in the middle. Germline lookup yields CDR1 LGHDT and CDR2 YNNKEL (reference sequence). The CDR3 spells CASSQDFSGELFF. The CDR3 DNA reads as TGTGCCAGCAGCCAAGATTTCTCCGGGGAGCTGTTTTTT.

This clonotype was seen many times. The rearrangement links TRBV6-1 to TRBJ1-4; 11 nucleotides align to TRBD1. V shed 6 bases, J shed 2 bases, and the junction held 5 bases outside the gene matches. The CDR3 has 16 amino acids. The germline V gene encodes CDR1 MNHNS and CDR2 SASEGT. CDR3 DNA sequence: TGTGCCAGCAGCAGGACAGGGGGCCTTACTAATGAAAAACTGTTTTTT. This sequence encodes CASSRTGGLTNEKLFF.

This clonotype was detected many times. The gene calls are TRBV7-3 and TRBJ2-1; 11 positions match TRBD2. Unmatched junction bases numbered 6, after V lost 2 bases and J lost 3 bases. CDR1 SGHTA and CDR2 FQGTGA come from the germline V gene. The length of the CDR3 is 17 residues. DNA for the CDR3: TGTGCCAGCAGCTTACTCGCCGGGACTAGCGGCTACAATGAGCAGTTCTTC. Translated, it gives CASSLLAGTSGYNEQFF. The variable domain in full, with the rest retrieved from reference TRBV7-3 and TRBJ2-1, is GAGVSQTPSNKVTEKGKYVELRCDPISGHTALYWYRQSLGQGPEFLIYFQGTGAADDSGLPNDRFFAVRPEGSVSTLKIQRTERGDSAVYLCASSLLAGTSGYNEQFFGPGTRLTVL.

The chain recombines TRBV6-9 with TRBJ2-7; 8 bases fit TRBD2. The CDR3 runs to 15 residues. Germline lookup yields CDR1 MNHGY and CDR2 SVAAGI. Trimming took 3 bases from V and 2 from J; bases not matched to a gene: 6. The CDR3 coding sequence is TGTGCCAGCAGTTACCTTACTAGCGGACCCTACGAGCAGTACTTC. Translated, it gives CASSYLTSGPYEQYF.

J is TRBJ1-5 and V is TRBV11-2; no firm D call. The ends were cut back, 5 bases at V and 7 bases at J, with 12 bases in the middle. In germline, CDR1 is SGHAT, CDR2 FQNNGV. The CDR3 runs to 13 residues. CDR3 sequence: CASSVDLKQPQHF. CDR3 DNA: TGTGCCAGCAGCGTCGACCTTAAGCAGCCCCAGCATTTT.

This clonotype was detected ten times or more. The chain has TRBV20-1 and TRBJ1-2; TRBD1 might be the D (5 bases). Germline V lookup: CDR1 DFQATT, CDR2 SNEGSKA (reference sequence). Trimming shortened V by 3 bases and J by 2 bases, and 16 bases separated the two germline ends. There are 15 residues in the CDR3. CDR3 protein: CSASPPGGGNYGYTF. The CDR3 region has the DNA TGCAGTGCTAGCCCCCCGGGGGGAGGAAACTATGGCTACACCTTC.

J is TRBJ2-4 and V is TRBV10-2; perhaps TRBD1 as D (5 bases). The CDR3 sequence is 12 residues long. Germline CDR1 is WSHSY and CDR2 is SAAADI. Deletions cut 4 bases from V and 7 bases from J, with 8 bases between. The CDR3 loop reads CASSVPGNIQYF. The CDR3 coding sequence is TGCGCCAGCAGTGTCCCAGGGAACATTCAGTACTTC.

The rearrangement links TRBV5-1 to TRBJ1-4; 7 bases are shared with TRBD1. V lost 5 bases and J lost 1; bases outside the gene matches: 2. The CDR3 is 14 amino acids. Per the germline V gene, CDR1 is SGHRS and CDR2 is YFSETQ. The CDR3 nucleotides read TGCGCCAGCAGTCGACAGGGAACTAATGAAAAACTGTTTTTT. It encodes CASSRQGTNEKLFF.

V and J are TRBV7-2 and TRBJ2-3; 9 bases align to TRBD2. Germline V gene lookup returns CDR1 SGHTA and CDR2 FQGNSA. There are 16 residues in the CDR3. V gave up 4 bases and J gave up 5 bases; unmatched junction bases: 10. CDR3 region: CASSSGWSSGKDTQYF. As DNA, the CDR3 is TGTGCCAGCAGCTCGGGGTGGTCTAGCGGGAAAGATACGCAGTATTTT.

This sequence joins TRBV2 and TRBJ2-5; 11 bases agree with TRBD2. This CDR3 contains 16 residues. Per germline, CDR1 SNHLY and CDR2 FYNNEI. Trimming took 5 bases from V and 2 from J; bases not matched to a gene: 7. DNA for the CDR3: TGTGCCAGCAGTTCCGGACTAGCGGGTAGGCAAGAGACCCAGTACTTC. Translating gives CASSSGLAGRQETQYF.

This clonotype was recorded many times. The chain carries TRBV27 and TRBJ2-1; tentative D call: TRBD2 (5 bases). From germline, CDR1 is MNHEY and CDR2 SMNVEV (reference sequence). The CDR3 has 13 amino acids. Trimming took 6 bases from V and 10 from J, leaving 16 bases between them. The DNA of the CDR3 is TGTGCCAGCAGCCGCGGGTTTGCTGGGGAGCAGTTCTTC. Amino acid sequence: CASSRGFAGEQFF.

This clonotype was detected ten times or more. This chain connects TRBV19 to TRBJ1-1, with TRBD1 as a possible D gene (6 bases). Trimming pared 5 bases from V and 7 bases from J, leaving 14 bases between. This CDR3 has 13 residues. Germline V lookup: CDR1 LNHDA, CDR2 SQIVND (reference sequence). CDR3 nucleotides: TGTGCCAGTAGTGCGACACAGGGATATGAAGCTTTCTTT. Translating gives CASSATQGYEAFF.